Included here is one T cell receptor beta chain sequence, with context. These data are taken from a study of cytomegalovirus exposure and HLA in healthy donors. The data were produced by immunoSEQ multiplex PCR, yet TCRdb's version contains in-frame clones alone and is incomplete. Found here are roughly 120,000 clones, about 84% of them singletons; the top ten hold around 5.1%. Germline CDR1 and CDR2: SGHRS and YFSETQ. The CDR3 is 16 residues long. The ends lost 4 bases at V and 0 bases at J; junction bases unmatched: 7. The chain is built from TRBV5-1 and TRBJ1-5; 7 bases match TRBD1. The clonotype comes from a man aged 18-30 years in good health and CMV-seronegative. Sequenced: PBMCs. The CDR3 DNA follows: TGCGCCAGCAGCGAAGGACAGGTAGATAGCAATCAGCCCCAGCATTTT. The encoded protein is CASSEGQVDSNQPQHF.